This is a list of T cell receptor beta chains from one sample in a study of blood T cell repertoires in COVID-19. The method was immunoSEQ multiplex PCR; TCRdb's version includes in-frame clones alone and lacks a portion of them. The repertoire consists of roughly 400,000 clones, with 85% to 90% occurring once and the leading ten covering around 1.1%. Input material: PBMCs or T cells enriched from blood (not recorded which). All receptors derive from a man aged 25-40 years who had recovered from COVID-19. The CDR3 runs from the conserved cysteine through the conserved F or W. Fields, in order: J gene, D gene, V gene, clone size, CDR3 DNA, CDR3 protein. A D gene is named only where the DNA matches it firmly. Not all rows give a size; the values are once, few, many and, for expanded clones, a class.

>TRBJ2-7|TRBD2|TRBV7-9|.
TGTGCCAGCAGCTTAGTGGGGATAGCGGGAGTGCAGGACGAGCAGTACTTC
CASSLVGIAGVQDEQYF
>TRBJ2-2|.|TRBV9|.
TGTGCCAGCAGCGTAGATACAAGGGGTAACGGGGAGCTGTTTTTT
CASSVDTRGNGELFF
>TRBJ1-5|.|TRBV28|.
TGTGCCAGCAGTCCCGCGGGAGGGGGGTTTTTATTTCAGCCCCAGCATTTT
CASSPAGGGFLFQPQHF
>TRBJ2-2|.|TRBV12-5|.
TGTGCTAGTGGTTTGGGACAGCTTACCGGGGAGCTGTTTTTT
CASGLGQLTGELFF
>TRBJ2-2|TRBD1|TRBV6-5|few
TGTGCCAGCAGGACAGGGGGCGACACCGGGGAGCTGTTTTTT
CASRTGGDTGELFF
>TRBJ1-2|.|TRBV6-5|.
TGTGCCAGCAGTCGGACCGGGGACTATGGCTACACCTTC
CASSRTGDYGYTF
>TRBJ2-1|TRBD2|TRBV2|.
TGTGCCAGAATTCCCGGGACTAGCGGGAGGGACGAGCAGTTCTTC
CARIPGTSGRDEQFF
>TRBJ2-2|TRBD2|TRBV27|.
TGTGCCAGCAGTTTAGGGACTAGCGTAACGAACACCGGGGAGCTGTTTTTT
CASSLGTSVTNTGELFF
>TRBJ2-7|.|TRBV27|.
TGTGCCAGCACCTCAGGGGTCCTCTACGAGCAGTACTTC
CASTSGVLYEQYF
>TRBJ2-2|.|TRBV27|.
TGTGCCAGCAGTTTAGACCGCCGCCGGGTCGGCGCCGGGGAGCTGTTTTTT
CASSLDRRRVGAGELFF
>TRBJ2-3|TRBD2|TRBV11-2|.
TGTGCCAGCAGCTTCGGACTAGCGGGAGAATTGGGGACGCAGTATTTT
CASSFGLAGELGTQYF
>TRBJ1-1|.|TRBV5-6|.
TGTGCCAGCAGCTTACAGGAGAACACTGAAGCTTTCTTT
CASSLQENTEAFF
>TRBJ2-7|.|TRBV30|.
TGTGCCTGGAGAGTATCGGGTATCTACGAGCAGTACTTC
CAWRVSGIYEQYF
>TRBJ2-2|TRBD1|TRBV5-1|.
TGCGCCAGCAGCTCGGGACAGGGGACCTACACCGGGGAGCTGTTTTTT
CASSSGQGTYTGELFF
>TRBJ2-3|.|TRBV2|.
TGTGCCAGCAGTGTGGAGGGGCAGCGGCAAAACACAGATACGCAGTATTTT
CASSVEGQRQNTDTQYF
>TRBJ2-2|TRBD1|TRBV5-1|.
TGCGCCAGCAGCGACTTAGGACAGGTTGACACCGGGGAGCTGTTTTTT
CASSDLGQVDTGELFF
>TRBJ1-4|.|TRBV19|.
TGTGCCAGTGACTGGGAGGTTAATGAAAAACTGTTTTTT
CASDWEVNEKLFF
>TRBJ2-7|.|TRBV18|.
TGTGCCAGCTCACAGGGGGTAGCATACGAGCAGTACTTC
CASSQGVAYEQYF
>TRBJ2-3|TRBD2|TRBV28|.
TGTGCCAGCTTTGGGCTAGCGGGGATCACAGATACGCAGTATTTT
CASFGLAGITDTQYF
>TRBJ1-1|TRBD1|TRBV6-5|.
TGTGCCAGCAGTTACAGACCGGACAGGGCCAACGTAGCTTTCTTT
CASSYRPDRANVAFF
>TRBJ2-3|.|TRBV18|.
TGTGCCAGCTCACCATTGTTAGCAGATACGCAGTATTTT
CASSPLLADTQYF
>TRBJ2-5|.|TRBV27|.
TGTGCCAGCAGTTCCGCGGGGGCAGAGACCCAGTACTTC
CASSSAGAETQYF
>TRBJ1-1|.|TRBV5-1|.
TGCGCCAGCAGCATGCTAGGGGATGACACTGAAGCTTTCTTT
CASSMLGDDTEAFF
>TRBJ1-4|.|TRBV7-6|.
TGTGCCAGCAGCTTAGGGGAGACTAAAGTGAGTGAAAAACTGTTTTTT
CASSLGETKVSEKLFF
>TRBJ1-5|.|TRBV19|.
TGTGCCAGTAAACTTTCGGGGTTCGGCAATCAGCCCCAGCATTTT
CASKLSGFGNQPQHF
>TRBJ2-7|.|TRBV27|.
TGTGCCAGCAGGACAAGCTCCGAGCAGTACTTC
CASRTSSEQYF
>TRBJ2-1|TRBD2|TRBV27|.
TGTGCCAGCAGTTTGACTAGCGGGTACAATGAGCAGTTCTTC
CASSLTSGYNEQFF
>TRBJ2-3|.|TRBV5-1|.
TGCGCCAGCAGCACAGGACAGCACTCTAGCACAGATACGCAGTATTTT
CASSTGQHSSTDTQYF
>TRBJ1-3|.|TRBV5-8|.
TGTGCCAGCAGCTTGGGTACCAGTTCTGGAAACACCATATATTTT
CASSLGTSSGNTIYF
>TRBJ2-5|TRBD1|TRBV25-1|.
TGTGCCAGCAGTGAGTATTTGTTGGACAGGGAATTGGAGACCCAGTACTTC
CASSEYLLDRELETQYF
>TRBJ1-2|TRBD1|TRBV29-1|once
TGCAGCGCTCGAGACAGGGTAGGGTATGGCTACACCTTC
CSARDRVGYGYTF
>TRBJ2-5|TRBD1|TRBV24-1|.
TGTGCCACCAGTGATTCCTACGACAGGGACGTTGGGGAAGAGACCCAGTACTTC
CATSDSYDRDVGEETQYF
>TRBJ2-5|TRBD2|TRBV3-1/TRBV3-2|.
TGTGCCAGCAGCCACCAACCACCGGGTGCGGGAGGGGAGACCCAGTACTTC
CASSHQPPGAGGETQYF
>TRBJ2-6|.|TRBV5-1|.
TGCGCCAGCAGCTTGTGGACAGCTTCTGGGGCCAACGTCCTGACTTTC
CASSLWTASGANVLTF
>TRBJ2-7|TRBD2|TRBV3-1/TRBV3-2|.
TGTGCCAGCAGCCAAGATTGGAGCGGGGGTCCCTCCTACGAGCAGTACTTC
CASSQDWSGGPSYEQYF
>TRBJ2-7|.|TRBV6-1|.
TGTGCCAGCAGTGAAGCGAGTTGGGCCGTACCGAACGGCGAGCAGTACTTC
CASSEASWAVPNGEQYF
>TRBJ2-1|.|TRBV5-4|.
TGTGCCAGCAGCTTGGCTGCGGGTAGCGGCTCCTACAATGAGCAGTTCTTC
CASSLAAGSGSYNEQFF
>TRBJ2-7|TRBD2|TRBV11-2|.
TGTGCCAGCAGCTTAGGCCCTAGCGGATACCTAAACGAGCAGTACTTC
CASSLGPSGYLNEQYF
>TRBJ2-2|TRBD1|TRBV29-1|few
TGCAGCGTTCAGGGGGCCGGGGAGCTGTTTTTT
CSVQGAGELFF
>TRBJ1-2|TRBD1|TRBV30|.
TGTGCCTGGAGGGACAGGGTCGGCTACACCTTC
CAWRDRVGYTF
>TRBJ2-5|TRBD2|TRBV18|.
TGTGCCAGCTCACCACTCGGACTAGCGGGTGTAGGGGGCCAAGAGACCCAGTACTTC
CASSPLGLAGVGGQETQYF
>TRBJ2-7|.|TRBV2|.
TGTGCCAGCTCTCTTGGCGGCCCGTACGAGCAGTACTTC
CASSLGGPYEQYF